This TCR beta chain comes out of a study of T cell clonality in common variable immunodeficiency. Study results and caveats: TCRbeta clonality was increased in CVID versus healthy controls.

This clone has a count of ten or more. Antigen specificity is unknown. The sequence runs out 3 residues before the end of the CDR3; the remainder is reconstructed from the germline J gene. The method was immunoSEQ multiplex PCR; TCRdb's version includes in-frame clones alone and lacks a portion of them. Reported are about 44,000 clones, none seen only once; the ten largest carry over 9.5%. The CDR3 spans 14 residues. Germline V gene lookup returns CDR1 ENHRY and CDR2 SYGVKD. Deletions cut 3 bases from V and 8 bases from J, with 13 bases between. Sequencing was carried out using peripheral blood mononuclear cells. This chain links TRBV10-3 with TRBJ1-4; weak D call: TRBD1 (6 bases). The receptor comes from a person aged 18-70 years in good health. The covered CDR3 bases are TGTGCCATCAGTGAAGGACAGTCGGTAGAAAAA. It translates to CAISEGQSVEK. The full CDR3 sequence reads CAISEGQSVEKLFF.